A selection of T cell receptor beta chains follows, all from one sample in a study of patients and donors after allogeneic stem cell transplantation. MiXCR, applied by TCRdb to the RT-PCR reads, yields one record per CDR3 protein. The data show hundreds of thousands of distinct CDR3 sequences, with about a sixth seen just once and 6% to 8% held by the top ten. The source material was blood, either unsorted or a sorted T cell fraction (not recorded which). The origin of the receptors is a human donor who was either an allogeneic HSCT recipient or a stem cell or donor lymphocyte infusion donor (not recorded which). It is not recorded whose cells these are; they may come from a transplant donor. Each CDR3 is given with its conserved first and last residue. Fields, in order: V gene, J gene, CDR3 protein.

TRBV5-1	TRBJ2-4	CASSLGDRERKNIQYF
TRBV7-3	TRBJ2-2	CASSREGSSTGELFF
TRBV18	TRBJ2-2	CASSLGDRGVYTGELFF
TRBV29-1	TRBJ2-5	CSVERTGAQETQYF
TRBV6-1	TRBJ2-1	CASSEDPMGLGNEQFF
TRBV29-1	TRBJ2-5	CSVEAKGQAREAQYF
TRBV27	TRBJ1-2	CASSSGWANYGYTF
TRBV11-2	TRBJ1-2	CASSATGGFDGYTF
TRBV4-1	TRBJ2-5	CASSQPGRSVKETQYF
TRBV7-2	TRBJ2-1	CASSLGGTAANEQFF
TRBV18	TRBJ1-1	CASSRTGINTEAFF
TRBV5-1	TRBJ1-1	CASSSPVGQTLF
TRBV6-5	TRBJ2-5	CASSYSYRQETQYF
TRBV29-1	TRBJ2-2	CSVQRQIGELFF
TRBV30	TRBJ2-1	CAWSRLPNEQFF
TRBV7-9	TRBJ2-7	CASSLAKGTYSYEQYF
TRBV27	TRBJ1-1	CASRVRWNTEAFF
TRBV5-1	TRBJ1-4	CASSSDRSTRKLFF
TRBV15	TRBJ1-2	CATSSYRGQEGYTF